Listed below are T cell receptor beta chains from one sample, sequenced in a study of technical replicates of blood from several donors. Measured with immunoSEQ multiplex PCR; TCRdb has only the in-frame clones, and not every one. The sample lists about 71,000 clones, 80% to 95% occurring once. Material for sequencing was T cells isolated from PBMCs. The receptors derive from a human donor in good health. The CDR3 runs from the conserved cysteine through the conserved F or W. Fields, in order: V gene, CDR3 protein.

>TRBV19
CATTGTGVRKLFF
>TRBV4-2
CASSQVTGQGAAFF
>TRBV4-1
CASSQGRGYNEQFF
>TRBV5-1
CASSITSGRTHNEQFF
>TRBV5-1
CASSLGGDGNQPQHF
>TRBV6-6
CATYVTDRVSYNEQFF
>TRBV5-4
CASRPRDRGNNEQFF
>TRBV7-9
CARKHTGNYGYTF
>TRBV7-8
CASSLGRWGQDYGYTF
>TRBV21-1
CAITGGRTEAFF
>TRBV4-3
CASSQESSGVYEQYF
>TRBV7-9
CASSSKAGGPYEQYF
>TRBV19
CASSIGQYPSSTDTQYF
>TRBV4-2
CASSQDPGGEAFF
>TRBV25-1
CASSALQGERSYEQYF
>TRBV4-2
CASSQVTGNTGELFF
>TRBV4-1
CASSPRQGSNTEAFF
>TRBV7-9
CASSLGLAGTDTQYF
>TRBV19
CASSVIPTNEKLFF
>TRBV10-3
CAISGTEAPETQYF
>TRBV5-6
CASSLTGREQFF
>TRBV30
CAWSMGAGGSQHF
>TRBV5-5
CASSKDPGLAGFEQYF
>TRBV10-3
CAISESLPGRDIYEQYF
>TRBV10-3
CAISGTENTEAFF
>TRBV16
CASSPGRGHQPQHF
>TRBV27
CASSLSRGYGYTF
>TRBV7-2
CASSLSRDIEAFF
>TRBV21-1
CASIRDSTSTNEKLFF
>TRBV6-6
CASRGTDSSYEQYF
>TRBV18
CASSPTGGYGYTF
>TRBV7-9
CASQERVTDTQYF
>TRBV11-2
CASSLPGGPVPSTDTQYF
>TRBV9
CASSVGIAGSYEQYF
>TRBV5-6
CASSSSGTVYEQYF
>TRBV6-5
CASRSLAISYNEQFF
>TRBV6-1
CASFDRGLNGELFF
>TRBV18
CASSPGLRGPTYEQYF
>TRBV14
CASSQVGSGGYNEQFF
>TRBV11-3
CASSWTVQISYEQYF
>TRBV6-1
CASSEGDTYEQYF